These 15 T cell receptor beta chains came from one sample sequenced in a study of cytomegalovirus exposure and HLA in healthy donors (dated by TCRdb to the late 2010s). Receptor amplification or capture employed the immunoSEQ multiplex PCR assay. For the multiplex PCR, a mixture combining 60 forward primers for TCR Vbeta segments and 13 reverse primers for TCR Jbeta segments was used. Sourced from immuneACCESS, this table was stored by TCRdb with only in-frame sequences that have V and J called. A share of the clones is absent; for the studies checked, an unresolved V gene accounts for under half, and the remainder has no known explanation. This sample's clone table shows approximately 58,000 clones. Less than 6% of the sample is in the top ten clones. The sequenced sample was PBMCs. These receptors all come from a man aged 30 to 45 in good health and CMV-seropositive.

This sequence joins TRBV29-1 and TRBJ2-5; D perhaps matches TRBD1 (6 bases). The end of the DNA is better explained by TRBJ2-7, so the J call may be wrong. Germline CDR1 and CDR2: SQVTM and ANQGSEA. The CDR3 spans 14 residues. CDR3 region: CSVVEQGSSYEQYF. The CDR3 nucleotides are TGCAGCGTTGTAGAGCAGGGGTCATCCTACGAGCAGTACTTC.

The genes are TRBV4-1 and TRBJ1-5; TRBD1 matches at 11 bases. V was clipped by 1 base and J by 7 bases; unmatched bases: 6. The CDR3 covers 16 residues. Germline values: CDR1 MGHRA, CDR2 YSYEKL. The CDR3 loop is CASSQGTGGWGQPQHF. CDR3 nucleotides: TGCGCCAGCAGCCAAGGGACAGGGGGCTGGGGGCAGCCCCAGCATTTT.

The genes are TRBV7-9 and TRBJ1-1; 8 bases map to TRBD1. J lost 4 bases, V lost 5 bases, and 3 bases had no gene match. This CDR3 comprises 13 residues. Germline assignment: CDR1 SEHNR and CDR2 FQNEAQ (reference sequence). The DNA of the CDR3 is TGTGCCAGCAGCAACACAGGGGGCACTGAAGCTTTCTTT. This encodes CASSNTGGTEAFF.

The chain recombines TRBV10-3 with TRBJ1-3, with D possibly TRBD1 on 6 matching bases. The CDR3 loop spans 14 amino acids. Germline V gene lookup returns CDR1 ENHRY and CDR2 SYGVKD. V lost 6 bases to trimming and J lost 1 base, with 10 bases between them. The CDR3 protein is CAISRDISGNTIYF. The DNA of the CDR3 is TGTGCCATCAGCAGGGACATTTCTGGAAACACCATATATTTT.

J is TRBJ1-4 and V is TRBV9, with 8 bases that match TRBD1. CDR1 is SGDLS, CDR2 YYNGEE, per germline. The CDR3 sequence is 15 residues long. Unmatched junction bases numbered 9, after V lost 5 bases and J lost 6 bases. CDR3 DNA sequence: TGTGCCAGCAGAGTTCACAGGGGGGGGGATGAAAAACTGTTTTTT. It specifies CASRVHRGGDEKLFF. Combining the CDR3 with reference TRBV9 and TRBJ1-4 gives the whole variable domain DSGVTQTPKHLITATGQRVTLRCSPRSGDLSVYWYQQSLDQGLQFLIQYYNGEERAKGNILERFSAQQFPDLHSELNLSSLELGDSALYFCASRVHRGGDEKLFFGSGTQLSVL.

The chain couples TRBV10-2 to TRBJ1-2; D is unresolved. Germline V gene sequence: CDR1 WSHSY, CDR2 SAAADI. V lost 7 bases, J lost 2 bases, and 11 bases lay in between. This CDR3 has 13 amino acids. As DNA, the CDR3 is TGCGCCAGCAACGAGGAGGGCAACTATGGCTACACCTTC. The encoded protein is CASNEEGNYGYTF.

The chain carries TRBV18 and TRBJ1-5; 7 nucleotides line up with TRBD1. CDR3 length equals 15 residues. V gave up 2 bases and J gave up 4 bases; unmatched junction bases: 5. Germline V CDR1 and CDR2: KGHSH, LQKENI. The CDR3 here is CASSPSRGLNQPQHF. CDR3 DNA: TGTGCCAGCTCACCATCGAGGGGGCTAAATCAGCCCCAGCATTTT.

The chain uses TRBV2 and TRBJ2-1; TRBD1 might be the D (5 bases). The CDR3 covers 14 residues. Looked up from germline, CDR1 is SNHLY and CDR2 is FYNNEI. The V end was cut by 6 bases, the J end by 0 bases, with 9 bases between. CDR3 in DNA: TGTGCCAGCAGCGACAGTGTCTCCTACAATGAGCAGTTCTTC. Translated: CASSDSVSYNEQFF.

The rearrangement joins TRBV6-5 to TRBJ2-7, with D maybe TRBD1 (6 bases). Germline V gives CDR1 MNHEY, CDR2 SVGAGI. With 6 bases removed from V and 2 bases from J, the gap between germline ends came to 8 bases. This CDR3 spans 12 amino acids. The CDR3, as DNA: TGTGCCAGCAGCAGGGGAACCTACGAGCAGTACTTC. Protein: CASSRGTYEQYF.

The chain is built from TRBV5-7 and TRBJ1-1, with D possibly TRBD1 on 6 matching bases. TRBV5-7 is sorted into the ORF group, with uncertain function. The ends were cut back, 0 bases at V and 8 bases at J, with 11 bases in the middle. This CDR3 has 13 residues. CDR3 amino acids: CASSLAKGEEAFF. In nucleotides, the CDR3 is TGTGCCAGCAGCTTGGCCAAGGGGGAGGAAGCTTTCTTT.

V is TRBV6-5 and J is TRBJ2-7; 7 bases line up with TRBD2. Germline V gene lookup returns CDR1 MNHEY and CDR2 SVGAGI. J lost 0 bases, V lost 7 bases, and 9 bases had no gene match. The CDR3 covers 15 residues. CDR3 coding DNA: TGTGCCAGCACCCCGGGAGGATCCTACTCCTACGAGCAGTACTTC. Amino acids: CASTPGGSYSYEQYF.

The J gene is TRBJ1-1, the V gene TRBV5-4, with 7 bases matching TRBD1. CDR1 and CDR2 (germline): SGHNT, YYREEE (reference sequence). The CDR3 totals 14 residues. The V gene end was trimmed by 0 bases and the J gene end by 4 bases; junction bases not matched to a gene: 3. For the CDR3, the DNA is TGTGCCAGCAGCTTGGAGACAGGGACCACTGAAGCTTTCTTT. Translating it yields CASSLETGTTEAFF.

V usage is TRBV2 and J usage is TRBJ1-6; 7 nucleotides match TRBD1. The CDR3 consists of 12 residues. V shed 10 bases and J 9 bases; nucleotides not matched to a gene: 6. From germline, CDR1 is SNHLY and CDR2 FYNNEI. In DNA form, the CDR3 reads TGTGCCACCAGACAGGGATTTTCACCCCTCCACTTT. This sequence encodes CATRQGFSPLHF.

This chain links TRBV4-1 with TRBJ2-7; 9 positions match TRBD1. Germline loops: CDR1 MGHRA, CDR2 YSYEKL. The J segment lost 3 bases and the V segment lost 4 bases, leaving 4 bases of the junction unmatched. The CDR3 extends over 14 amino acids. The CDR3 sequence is CASSLRDRVYEQYF. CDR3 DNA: TGCGCCAGCAGCCTCCGGGACAGGGTCTACGAGCAGTACTTC.

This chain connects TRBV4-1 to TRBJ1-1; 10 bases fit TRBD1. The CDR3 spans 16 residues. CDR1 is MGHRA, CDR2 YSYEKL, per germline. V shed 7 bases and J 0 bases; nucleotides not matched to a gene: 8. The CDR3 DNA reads TGCGCCAGCAAGGGGGGGGACAGGGGATTGAACACTGAAGCTTTCTTT. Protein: CASKGGDRGLNTEAFF.